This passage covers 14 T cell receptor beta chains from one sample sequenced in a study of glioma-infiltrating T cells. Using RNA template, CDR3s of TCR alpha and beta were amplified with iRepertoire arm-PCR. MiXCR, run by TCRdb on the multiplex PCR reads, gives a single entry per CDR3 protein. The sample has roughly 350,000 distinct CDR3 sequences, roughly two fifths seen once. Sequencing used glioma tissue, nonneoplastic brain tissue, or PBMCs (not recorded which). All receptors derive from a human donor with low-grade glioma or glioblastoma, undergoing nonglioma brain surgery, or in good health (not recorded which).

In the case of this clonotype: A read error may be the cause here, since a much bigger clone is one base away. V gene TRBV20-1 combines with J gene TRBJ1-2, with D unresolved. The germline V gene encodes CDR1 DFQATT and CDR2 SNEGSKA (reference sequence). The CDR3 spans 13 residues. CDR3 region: CSDRASRRWDYTF. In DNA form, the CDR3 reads TGCAGTGATAGAGCCTCCAGGCGATGGGACTACACCTTC.

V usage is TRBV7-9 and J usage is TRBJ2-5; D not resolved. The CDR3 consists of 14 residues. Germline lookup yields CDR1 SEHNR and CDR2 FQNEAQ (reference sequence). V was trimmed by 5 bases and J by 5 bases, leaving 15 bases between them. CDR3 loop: CASSPTGRAETQYF. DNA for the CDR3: TGTGCCAGCAGCCCCACTGGTCGAGCGGAGACCCAGTACTTC.

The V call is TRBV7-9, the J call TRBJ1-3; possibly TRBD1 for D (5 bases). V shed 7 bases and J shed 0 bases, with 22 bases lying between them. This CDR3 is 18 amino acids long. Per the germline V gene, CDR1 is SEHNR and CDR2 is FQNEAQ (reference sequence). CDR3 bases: TGTGCCAGCAAACTTAGTTGGGAGCAGGGTTACTCTGGAAACACCATATATTTT. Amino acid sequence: CASKLSWEQGYSGNTIYF.

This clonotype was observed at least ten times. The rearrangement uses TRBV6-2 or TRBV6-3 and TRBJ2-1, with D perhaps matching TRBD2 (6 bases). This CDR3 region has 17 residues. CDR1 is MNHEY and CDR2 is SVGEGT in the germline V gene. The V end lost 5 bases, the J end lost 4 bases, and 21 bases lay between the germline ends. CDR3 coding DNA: TGTGCCAGCAGTCCCACCGGAGGAGGGCTGAGGTACAATGAGCAGTTCTTC. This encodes CASSPTGGGLRYNEQFF.

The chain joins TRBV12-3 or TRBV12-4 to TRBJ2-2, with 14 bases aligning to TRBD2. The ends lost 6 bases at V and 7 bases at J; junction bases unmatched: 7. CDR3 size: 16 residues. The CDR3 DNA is TGTGCCAGCAGCCTGACTAGCGGGAGGGTTGACGGGGAGCTGTTTTTT. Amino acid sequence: CASSLTSGRVDGELFF.

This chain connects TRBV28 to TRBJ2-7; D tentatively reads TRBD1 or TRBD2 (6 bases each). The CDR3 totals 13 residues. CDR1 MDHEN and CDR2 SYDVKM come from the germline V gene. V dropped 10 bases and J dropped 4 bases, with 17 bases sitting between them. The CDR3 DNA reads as TGTGCCATCGGGACCCAGGGGACTTACGAGCAGTACTTC. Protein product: CAIGTQGTYEQYF.

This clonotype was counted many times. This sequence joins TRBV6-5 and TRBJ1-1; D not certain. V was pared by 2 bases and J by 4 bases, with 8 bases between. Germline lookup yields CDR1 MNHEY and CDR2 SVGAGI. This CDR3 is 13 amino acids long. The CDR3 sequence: CASSYLGATEAFF. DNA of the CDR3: TGTGCCAGCAGTTACCTGGGAGCCACTGAAGCTTTCTTT.

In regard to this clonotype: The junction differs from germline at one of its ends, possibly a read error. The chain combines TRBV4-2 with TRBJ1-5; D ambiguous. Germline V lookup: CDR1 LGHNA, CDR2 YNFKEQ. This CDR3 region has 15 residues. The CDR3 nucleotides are TGTGCCGGCAGCCAAGATGGGCAGGGCAATCAGCCCCAGCATTTT. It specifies CAGSQDGQGNQPQHF.

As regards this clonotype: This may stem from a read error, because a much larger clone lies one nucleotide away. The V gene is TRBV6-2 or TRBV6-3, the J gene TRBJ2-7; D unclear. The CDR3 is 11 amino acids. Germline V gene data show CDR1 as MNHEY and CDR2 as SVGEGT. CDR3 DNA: TGTGCCAGCAGTGTTTGGTACGAGCATTACTTC. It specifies CASSVWYEHYF.

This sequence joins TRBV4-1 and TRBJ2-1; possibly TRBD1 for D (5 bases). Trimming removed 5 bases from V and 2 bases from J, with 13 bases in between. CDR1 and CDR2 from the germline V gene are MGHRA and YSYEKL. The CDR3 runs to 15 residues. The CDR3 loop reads CASSLGVAPYNEQFF. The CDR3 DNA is TGCGCCAGCAGCTTAGGGGTAGCCCCCTACAATGAGCAGTTCTTC.

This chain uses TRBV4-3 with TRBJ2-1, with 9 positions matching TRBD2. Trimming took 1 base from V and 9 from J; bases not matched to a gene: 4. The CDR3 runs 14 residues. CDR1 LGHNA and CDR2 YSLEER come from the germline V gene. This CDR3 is CASSQGPTSGEQFF. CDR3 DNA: TGCGCCAGCAGCCAAGGCCCGACTAGCGGTGAGCAGTTCTTC.

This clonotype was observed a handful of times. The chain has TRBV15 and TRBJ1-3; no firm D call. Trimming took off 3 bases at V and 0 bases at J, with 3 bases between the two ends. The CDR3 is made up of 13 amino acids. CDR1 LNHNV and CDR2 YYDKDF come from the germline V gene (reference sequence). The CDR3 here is CATSRGSGNTIYF. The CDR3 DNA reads TGTGCCACCAGCAGGGGCTCTGGAAACACCATATATTTT.

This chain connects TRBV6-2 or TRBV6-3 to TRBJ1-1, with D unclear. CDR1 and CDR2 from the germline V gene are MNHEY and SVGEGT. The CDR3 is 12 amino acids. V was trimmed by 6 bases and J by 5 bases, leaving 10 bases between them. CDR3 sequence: CASRLPGTEAFF. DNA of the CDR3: TGTGCCAGCAGACTCCCCGGGACTGAAGCTTTCTTT.

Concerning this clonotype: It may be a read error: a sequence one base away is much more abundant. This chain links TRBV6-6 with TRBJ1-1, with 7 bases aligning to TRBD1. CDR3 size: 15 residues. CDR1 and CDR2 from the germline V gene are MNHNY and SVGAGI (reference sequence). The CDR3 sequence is CARSYPRDRCTEAFF. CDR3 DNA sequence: TGTGCCAGAAGTTACCCGAGGGACAGATGTACTGAAGCTTTCTTT.